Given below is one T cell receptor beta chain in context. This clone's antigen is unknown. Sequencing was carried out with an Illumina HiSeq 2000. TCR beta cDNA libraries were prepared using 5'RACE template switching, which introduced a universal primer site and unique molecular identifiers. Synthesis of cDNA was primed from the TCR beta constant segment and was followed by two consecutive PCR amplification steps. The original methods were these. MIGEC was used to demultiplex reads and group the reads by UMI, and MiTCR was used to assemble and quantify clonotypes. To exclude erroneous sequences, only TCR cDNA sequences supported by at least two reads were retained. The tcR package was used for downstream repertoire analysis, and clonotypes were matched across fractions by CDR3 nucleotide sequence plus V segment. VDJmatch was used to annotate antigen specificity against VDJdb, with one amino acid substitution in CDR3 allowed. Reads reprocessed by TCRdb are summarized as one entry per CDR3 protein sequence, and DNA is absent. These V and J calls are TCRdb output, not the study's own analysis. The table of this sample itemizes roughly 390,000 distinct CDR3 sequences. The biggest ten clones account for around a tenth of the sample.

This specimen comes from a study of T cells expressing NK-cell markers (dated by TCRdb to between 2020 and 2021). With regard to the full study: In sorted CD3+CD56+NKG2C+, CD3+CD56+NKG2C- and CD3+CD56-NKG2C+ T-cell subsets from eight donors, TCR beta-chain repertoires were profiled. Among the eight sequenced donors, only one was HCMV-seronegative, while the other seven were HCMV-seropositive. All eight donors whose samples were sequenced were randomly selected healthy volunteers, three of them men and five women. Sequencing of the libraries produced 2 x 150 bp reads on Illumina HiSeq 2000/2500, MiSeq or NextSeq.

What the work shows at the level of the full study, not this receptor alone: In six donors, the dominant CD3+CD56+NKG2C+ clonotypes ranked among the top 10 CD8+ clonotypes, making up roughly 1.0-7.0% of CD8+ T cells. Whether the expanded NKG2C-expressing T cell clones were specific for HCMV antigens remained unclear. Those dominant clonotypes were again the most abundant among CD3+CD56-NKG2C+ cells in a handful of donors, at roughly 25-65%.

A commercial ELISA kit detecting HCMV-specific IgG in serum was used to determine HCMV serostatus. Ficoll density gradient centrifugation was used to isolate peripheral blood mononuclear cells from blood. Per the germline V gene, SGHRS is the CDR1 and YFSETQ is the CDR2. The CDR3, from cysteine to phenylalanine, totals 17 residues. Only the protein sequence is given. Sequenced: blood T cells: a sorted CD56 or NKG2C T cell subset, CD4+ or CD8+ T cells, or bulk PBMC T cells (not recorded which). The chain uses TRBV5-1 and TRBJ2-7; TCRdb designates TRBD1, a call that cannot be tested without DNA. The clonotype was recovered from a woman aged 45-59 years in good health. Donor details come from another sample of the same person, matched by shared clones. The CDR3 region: CASSLDSRDHRHYEQYF.